The next 20 T cell receptor beta chains were all read from a single sample in a study of blood T cells in healthy people across ages. The use of a sample-barcoded 5' primer and a J-beta primer mix characterized a second PCR of roughly 6 to 12 cycles. Using its own MiXCR run on the 5' RACE reads, TCRdb lists one record per CDR3 protein. This table has about 780,000 distinct CDR3 sequences, 20% to 30% appearing once. These data were also reused for a study on T cells of mothers and their children.

Sample: blood. These receptors were collected from a boy aged 5-17 years in good health.

V is TRBV5-1 and J is TRBJ2-7, with D possibly being TRBD1 or TRBD2 (5 bases each). This CDR3 region has 15 residues. V lost 0 bases and J lost 0, with 10 bases in between. From germline, CDR1 is SGHRS and CDR2 YFSETQ. CDR3 amino acids: CASSLAGTASYEQYF. Here the CDR3 DNA reads TGCGCCAGCAGCTTGGCAGGGACGGCCTCCTACGAGCAGTACTTC.

The chain recombines TRBV20-1 with TRBJ1-3; 7 nucleotides match TRBD1. Trimming at V came to 6 bases and at J to 0 bases, leaving 8 bases not matched to a gene. The CDR3 runs 15 residues. Germline CDR1 is DFQATT and CDR2 is SNEGSKA (reference sequence). For the CDR3, the DNA is TGCAGTGCAAAGCGACAGGGCGGCTCTGGAAACACCATATATTTT. This sequence encodes CSAKRQGGSGNTIYF.

This clonotype has just a few counts. The V call is TRBV18, the J call TRBJ2-2, with D possibly TRBD1 on 6 matching bases. The CDR3 spans 14 residues. Germline V gives CDR1 KGHSH, CDR2 LQKENI. Trimming pared 4 bases from V and 6 bases from J, leaving 12 bases between. CDR3: CASSLQGVPGELFF. The CDR3 coding sequence is TGTGCCAGCTCACTACAGGGAGTCCCCGGGGAGCTGTTTTTT.

The table lists this clonotype with a few counts. The V call is TRBV3-1, the J call TRBJ2-7; D gene unclear. The CDR3 consists of 16 residues. V shed 1 base and J shed 5 bases, with 18 bases lying between them. The germline V gene has CDR1 LGHDT and CDR2 YNNKEL (reference sequence). CDR3 residues: CASSQVIRTGKDEQYF. The CDR3 DNA follows: TGTGCCAGCAGCCAAGTAATCCGGACGGGCAAGGACGAGCAGTACTTC.

This chain connects TRBV2 to TRBJ2-2; D gene ambiguous. Trimming removed 5 bases at V and 5 bases at J, with 9 bases between. In germline, CDR1 is SNHLY, CDR2 FYNNEI. There are 13 residues in the CDR3. The CDR3 loop reads CASSKSWTGELFF. The CDR3 nucleotides read TGTGCCAGCAGTAAAAGCTGGACCGGGGAGCTGTTTTTT.

This clonotype was observed at least ten times. In nucleotides, the CDR3 is TGCAGTGCTACTGAGGACAGGGGTGGCGAAAAACTGTTTTTT. Protein product: CSATEDRGGEKLFF. This sequence joins TRBV20-1 and TRBJ1-4; 9 nucleotides align to TRBD1. V lost 4 bases and J lost 8; bases outside the gene matches: 8. Per germline, CDR1 DFQATT and CDR2 SNEGSKA (reference sequence). This CDR3 is built from 14 residues.

The chain joins TRBV3-1 to TRBJ2-5; 7 bases are a match to TRBD1. Germline V CDR1 and CDR2: LGHDT, YNNKEL (reference sequence). This CDR3 is built from 15 residues. With V trimmed by 2 bases and J by 1 base, 4 bases remained unmatched. In DNA form, the CDR3 reads TGTGCCAGCAGCCAACAGCCAGGGGGCCAAGAGACCCAGTACTTC. Protein: CASSQQPGGQETQYF.

The chain has TRBV24-1 and TRBJ2-7, with D tentatively TRBD1 or TRBD2 (5 bases each). Germline-derived CDR1 and CDR2 are KGHDR and SFDVKD. V lost 8 bases and J 5 bases, leaving 18 bases between the germline ends. This CDR3 has 14 residues. This chain's CDR3 is CATIGSGLKDEQYF. The DNA of the CDR3 is TGTGCCACCATAGGATCGGGGCTGAAGGACGAGCAGTACTTC.

The chain carries TRBV7-2 and TRBJ1-3; D possibly corresponds to TRBD1 (5 bases). V was trimmed by 2 bases and J by 0 bases, leaving 14 bases between them. Germline loops: CDR1 SGHTA, CDR2 FQGNSA. The CDR3 is 17 amino acids. CDR3 sequence: CASSLNAGLYSGNTIYF. CDR3 in DNA: TGTGCCAGCAGCTTAAATGCAGGGTTATACTCTGGAAACACCATATATTTT.

The rearrangement joins TRBV5-1 to TRBJ1-2; 7 nucleotides line up with TRBD1. CDR1 is SGHRS, CDR2 YFSETQ, per germline. V shed 4 bases and J 1 base; nucleotides not matched to a gene: 7. There are 15 residues in the CDR3. The CDR3 coding sequence is TGCGCCAGCAGCCGAGGGGACAGAAATAACTATGGCTACACCTTC. Its translation: CASSRGDRNNYGYTF.

In this sample, this clonotype turned up a few times. V usage is TRBV7-2 and J usage is TRBJ1-5, with 10 bases identical to TRBD1. The CDR3 is 19 residues long. With V trimmed by 2 bases and J by 6 bases, 16 bases remained unmatched. CDR1 and CDR2 (germline): SGHTA, FQGNSA. The CDR3 nucleotides read TGTGCCAGCAGCTTAAGGGGACGTCGGTTTGGGACAGGGGCTCAGCCCCAGCATTTT. Its translation is CASSLRGRRFGTGAQPQHF.

This clonotype was observed a few times. The chain employs TRBV4-1 and TRBJ1-5; 7 bases align to TRBD1. CDR3 size: 19 residues. V trimming: 0 bases; J trimming: 5 bases; junction bases outside the gene matches: 16. The germline V gene has CDR1 MGHRA and CDR2 YSYEKL. Here the CDR3 DNA reads TGCGCCAGCAGCCAAGATCACATGACAGGGATCCCTGAAGATCAGCCCCAGCATTTT. Translating it yields CASSQDHMTGIPEDQPQHF.

The chain links TRBV7-6 to TRBJ2-2, with TRBD1 identical over 7 bases. The J segment lost 0 bases and the V segment lost 5 bases, leaving 3 bases of the junction unmatched. The CDR3 length is 15 residues. Germline V gene lookup returns CDR1 SGHVS and CDR2 FNYEAQ. CDR3 sequence reads: CASSPQGANTGELFF. The CDR3 DNA sequence: TGTGCCAGCAGCCCCCAGGGGGCGAACACCGGGGAGCTGTTTTTT.

This clonotype was observed a handful of times. This chain uses TRBV5-8 with TRBJ1-5, with D maybe TRBD1 (6 bases). CDR1 SGHTS and CDR2 YDEGEE come from the germline V gene. The CDR3 covers 14 residues. V was cut by 1 base and J by 4 bases, with 9 bases left in between. CDR3 sequence reads: CASSLRTVNQPQHF. For the CDR3, the DNA is TGTGCCAGCAGCTTGAGGACAGTTAATCAGCCCCAGCATTTT. Full variable domain (outside the CDR3, taken from reference TRBV5-8 and TRBJ1-5): EAGVTQSPTHLIKTRGQQATLRCSPISGHTSVYWYQQALGLGLQFLLWYDEGEERNRGNFPPRFSGRQFPNYSSELNVNALELEDSALYLCASSLRTVNQPQHFGDGTRLSIL.

The gene calls are TRBV27 and TRBJ2-5; 8 bases are shared with TRBD2. The J call may be wrong; the DNA end is better matched by TRBJ2-7. There are 14 residues in the CDR3. Germline lookup yields CDR1 MNHEY and CDR2 SMNVEV (reference sequence). This CDR3 reads CASSQLAVPYEQYF. CDR3 coding DNA: TGTGCCAGCAGTCAACTAGCGGTTCCGTACGAGCAGTACTTC.

This clonotype came up many times. The chain recombines TRBV28 with TRBJ2-5; D is unclear. V was shortened by 4 bases and J by 4 bases, with 10 bases between the two germline ends. The length of the CDR3 is 13 residues. CDR1 MDHEN and CDR2 SYDVKM come from the germline V gene. The CDR3 loop reads CASSSYTGETQYF. The CDR3 DNA reads TGTGCCAGCAGTTCGTACACCGGAGAGACCCAGTACTTC. Full variable domain (remainder filled in from reference TRBV28 and TRBJ2-5): DVKVTQSSRYLVKRTGEKVFLECVQDMDHENMFWYRQDPGLGLRLIYFSYDVKMKEKGDIPEGYSVSREKKERFSLILESASTNQTSMYLCASSSYTGETQYFGPGTRLLVL.

The chain is built from TRBV12-3 or TRBV12-4 and TRBJ1-3; D uncertain. Trimming removed 7 bases at V and 0 bases at J, with 10 bases between. This CDR3 comprises 14 residues. The CDR3 DNA is TGTGCCAGCAACGTTCACACCTCTGGAAACACCATATATTTT. This sequence encodes CASNVHTSGNTIYF.

This clonotype was detected a few times. The genes are TRBV7-9 and TRBJ2-5; tentative D call: TRBD1 (6 bases). The CDR3 sequence is 15 residues long. Per germline, CDR1 SEHNR and CDR2 FQNEAQ (reference sequence). Between the trimmed V and J ends, which lost 3 bases and 5 bases, there was a span of 16 bases. DNA of the CDR3: TGTGCCAGCAGCTTGGGGGCCAATCGCGCGGAGACCCAGTACTTC. Amino acids: CASSLGANRAETQYF.

This clonotype was detected only a few times. A much bigger clone sits one base away, suggesting this may be a read error. This chain joins TRBV6-5 and TRBJ1-2; D is perhaps TRBD1 (5 bases). The CDR3 has 15 amino acids. The germline CDR1 and CDR2 sequences are MNHEY and SVGAGI. V was trimmed by 10 bases and J by 1 base, leaving 19 bases between them. CDR3 in DNA: TGTGCCACGGGGCAGGGCCGCTATCTTAACTATGGCTACACCTTC. This sequence encodes CATGQGRYLNYGYTF.

The chain recombines TRBV24-1 with TRBJ1-2, with no clear D. Germline-derived CDR1 and CDR2 are KGHDR and SFDVKD. V was clipped by 3 bases and J by 5 bases, with 6 bases between them. The CDR3 consists of 12 residues. The CDR3 region is CATSDRKYGYTF. DNA of the CDR3: TGTGCCACCAGTGATAGGAAATATGGCTACACCTTC.